Below are 10 T cell receptor beta chains sequenced from a single sample in a study of technical replicates of blood from a few donors. Generated by immunoSEQ multiplex PCR, the TCRdb table keeps only in-frame clones and is missing some. The profile shows about 61,000 clones, around 87% of them singletons. Sequencing input: PBMCs. Receptors were obtained from a human donor in good health. Some clones in this sample may be carry-over from other donors' samples.

The rearrangement joins TRBV21-1 to TRBJ1-1. TRBV21-1 is termed a pseudogene. The CDR3 totals 13 residues. The CDR3 DNA reads TGTGCCAGCATCAACCGGGGGGACACTGAAGCTTTCTTT. Protein: CASINRGDTEAFF.

The CDR3 coding sequence is TGTGCCAGCGCCAAGGACAGGGATTTCTATGAAGCTTTCTTT. Translating gives CASAKDRDFYEAFF. The chain uses TRBV5-4 and TRBJ1-1; 8 bases are shared with TRBD1. The ends lost 7 bases at V and 7 bases at J; junction bases unmatched: 12. The CDR3 spans 14 residues. Germline V CDR1 and CDR2: SGHNT, YYREEE (reference sequence).

The CDR3 DNA is TGTGCCAGCAGCTTTCCGGCGGGAACCTACGAGCAGTACTTC. Translated, it gives CASSFPAGTYEQYF. This chain joins TRBV7-9 and TRBJ2-7; perhaps TRBD2 as D (6 bases). Trimming shortened V by 3 bases and J by 2 bases, and 11 bases separated the two germline ends. The CDR3 contains 14 residues. The V gene's germline CDR1 is SEHNR and CDR2 FQNEAQ (reference sequence).

J is TRBJ1-6 and V is TRBV2; D is unclear. Germline lookup yields CDR1 SNHLY and CDR2 FYNNEI. The CDR3 consists of 15 residues. V was cut by 3 bases and J by 5 bases, with 11 bases left in between. Here the CDR3 reads CASSDGRRNNSPLHF. Written as DNA, the CDR3 is TGTGCCAGCAGTGATGGCAGGAGGAATAATTCACCCCTCCACTTT.

The V and J genes are TRBV19 and TRBJ1-6; 10 bases align to TRBD1. The CDR3 has 17 amino acids. CDR1 is LNHDA and CDR2 is SQIVND in the germline V gene (reference sequence). V was clipped by 7 bases and J by 9 bases; unmatched bases: 15. CDR3 sequence reads: CASTTTPGQGYGSPLHF. The CDR3, as DNA: TGTGCCAGTACCACAACCCCGGGACAGGGGTATGGTTCACCCCTCCACTTT.

The J gene is TRBJ1-6, the V gene TRBV5-4; TRBD1 matches 9 bases. Germline V gene sequence: CDR1 SGHNT, CDR2 YYREEE (reference sequence). V lost 4 bases, J lost 13 bases, and 12 bases stayed unmatched. The CDR3 is made up of 15 amino acids. The CDR3 protein is CASSPGGTGPRPLHF. The CDR3 region has the DNA TGTGCCAGCAGCCCGGGCGGGACAGGGCCTCGGCCCCTCCACTTT.

The chain couples TRBV5-1 to TRBJ2-1, with 9 nucleotides matching TRBD2. CDR1 and CDR2 from the germline V gene are SGHRS and YFSETQ. The CDR3 covers 15 residues. Trimming took 4 bases from V and 5 from J; bases not matched to a gene: 7. The CDR3 DNA reads TGCGCCAGCAGCGTCCCTAGCGGGAACAACAATGAGCAGTTCTTC. This sequence encodes CASSVPSGNNNEQFF.

This sequence joins TRBV11-1 and TRBJ2-7; D gene unclear. The CDR3 totals 13 residues. Between the trimmed V and J ends, which lost 3 bases and 0 bases, there was a span of 6 bases. The germline V gene has CDR1 SGHAT and CDR2 FQDESV (reference sequence). The CDR3 loop is CASSFRTSYEQYF. CDR3 bases: TGTGCCAGCAGCTTTAGAACCTCCTACGAGCAGTACTTC.

CDR3 nucleotides: TGCGCCAGCAGCTTCGAACCGAGCTCTGGAAACACCATATATTTT. It encodes CASSFEPSSGNTIYF. The rearrangement links TRBV4-3 to TRBJ1-3; D gene uncertain. Trimming took off 5 bases at V and 0 bases at J, with 11 bases between the two ends. The CDR3 contains 15 residues. The germline V gene has CDR1 LGHNA and CDR2 YSLEER.

This clone was seen only a few times. This chain connects TRBV6-6 to TRBJ1-5; TRBD1 aligns across 7 bases. With 6 bases clipped from V and 4 bases from J, the junction kept 6 bases outside the gene matches. The CDR3 consists of 14 residues. Germline CDR1 MNHNY, CDR2 SVGAGI (reference sequence). CDR3 sequence reads: CASRPQGENQPQHF. The DNA for the CDR3 is TGTGCCAGCAGACCTCAGGGGGAGAATCAGCCCCAGCATTTT.